The present T cell receptor beta chain was sequenced within a study of T cells after yellow fever vaccination. This clonotype was seen at least ten times. V lost 4 bases, J lost 9 bases, and 22 bases lay in between. There are 15 residues in the CDR3. MiXCR, run by TCRdb on the 5' RACE reads, gives a single entry per CDR3 protein. This sample has roughly 120,000 distinct CDR3 sequences, with about 7.4% found just once. The sample was CD4+ T cells sorted from PBMCs, taken 10 to 11 days after the first yellow fever vaccination. The clonotype comes from a young man who received the YFV17D yellow fever vaccine. The rearrangement uses TRBV23-1 and TRBJ2-7, with D possibly TRBD1 on 6 matching bases. TRBV23-1 is sorted into the ORF group, with uncertain function. In DNA form, the CDR3 reads TGCGCCAGCAGTCGCCATCCTACAGGGATGAGCGGGCAGTACGTC. Its protein is CASSRHPTGMSGQYV.